Sequencing of this T cell receptor beta chain was carried out in a study of human T cells and chemical hapten exposure. Source study methods: Individual samples carried between about 23,224 and 700,000 TCRs, with roughly 95,000 as the median. Via MiXCR, TCRdb re-called the 5' RACE reads, giving one row per CDR3 protein. The V and J calls shown here were made by TCRdb, not taken from the authors' results. The sample records under 85,000 distinct CDR3 sequences, 7.7% being singletons. The study's findings and limits: No alteration of TCRs above 1 in 1000 frequency was seen with DPC sensitization.

Note on this clonotype: Antigen unknown.

The authors extracted total RNA from unfractionated whole blood. The CDR3 is made up of 16 amino acids. Trimming pared 4 bases from V and 5 bases from J, leaving 20 bases between. Per germline, CDR1 LGHDT and CDR2 YNNKEL (reference sequence). The chain carries TRBV3-1 and TRBJ1-1; D is undetermined. This receptor was taken from a male donor in good health. The CDR3 protein is CASSRGGLGGATEAFF. The CDR3 DNA is TGTGCCAGCAGCCGGGGAGGGCTAGGAGGAGCTACTGAAGCTTTCTTT.